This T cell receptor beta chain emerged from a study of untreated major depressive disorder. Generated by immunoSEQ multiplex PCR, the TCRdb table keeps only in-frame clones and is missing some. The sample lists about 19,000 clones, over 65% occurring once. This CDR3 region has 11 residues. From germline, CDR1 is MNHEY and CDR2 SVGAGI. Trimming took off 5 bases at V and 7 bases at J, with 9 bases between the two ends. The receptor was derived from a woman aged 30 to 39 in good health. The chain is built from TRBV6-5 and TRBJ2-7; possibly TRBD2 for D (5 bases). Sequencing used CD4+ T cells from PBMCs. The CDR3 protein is CASSAGLEQYF. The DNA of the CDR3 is TGTGCCAGCAGTGCCGGACTTGAGCAGTACTTC.